The 3 T cell receptor beta chains below were found in one sample sequenced in a study of blood T cell repertoires in COVID-19. The data were produced by immunoSEQ multiplex PCR, yet TCRdb's version contains in-frame clones alone and is incomplete. The sample records about 260,000 clones, more than 80% being singletons. Sequencing input: peripheral blood. The receptors stem from a woman between 35 and 50 years old with acute or convalescent COVID-19.

J is TRBJ1-2 and V is TRBV6-2 or TRBV6-3; 11 nucleotides match TRBD1. Trimming cost V 5 bases and J 2 bases; bases outside gene matches: 13. Looked up from germline, CDR1 is MNHEY and CDR2 is SVGEGT. The CDR3 totals 18 residues. Here the CDR3 reads CASSLYRDRGGNNYGYTF. In DNA, the CDR3 is TGTGCCAGCAGTCTCTACCGGGACAGGGGGGGGAACAACTATGGCTACACCTTC.

V and J are TRBV11-3 and TRBJ2-5, with 8 positions matching TRBD2. V lost 5 bases and J lost 5; bases outside the gene matches: 4. CDR1 SGHNT and CDR2 YENEEA come from the germline V gene. The CDR3 covers 13 residues. The CDR3 spells CASSQTSVETQYF. The CDR3 nucleotides read TGTGCCAGCAGCCAGACTAGCGTTGAGACCCAGTACTTC.

This clone was observed a single time. The rearrangement links TRBV11-2 to TRBJ1-1, with 10 bases lining up with TRBD1. V was clipped by 4 bases and J by 1 base; unmatched bases: 3. The CDR3 totals 15 residues. The V gene's germline CDR1 is SGHAT and CDR2 FQNNGV. For the CDR3, the DNA is TGTGCCAGCAGCTCCCGGACAGGGGGGAACACTGAAGCTTTCTTT. Amino acid sequence: CASSSRTGGNTEAFF.